The clone carrying this T cell receptor (beta chain) was counted a single time. Germline CDR1 and CDR2: WNHNN and SYGVQD (reference sequence). Trimming stripped 0 bases from V and 5 bases from J, with 10 bases between. This CDR3 is built from 15 residues. TCRdb's copy holds only in-frame clones and misses some; the assay was immunoSEQ multiplex PCR. The sample contains about a million clones, around 74% of which appear only once. These data come from a study of shared clonotypes between healthy human individuals. The source material was memory CD4+ T cells sorted from blood. Subset given: CD45RA-negative fraction. The TCR originated in a young man in good health. The chain carries TRBV10-1 and TRBJ1-4, with D perhaps TRBD1 (6 bases). The CDR3 DNA reads TGCGCCAGCAGTGAGTCGGGGGGGCCGAATGAAAAACTGTTTTTT. Its protein product is CASSESGGPNEKLFF.